One sample yielded the 8 T cell receptor beta chains listed below, sequenced in a study of cytomegalovirus exposure and HLA in healthy donors. Assay used: immunoSEQ multiplex PCR; TCRdb lists only in-frame clones, some missing. This table has 100,000 to 150,000 clones, roughly nine tenths appearing once. Material for sequencing was PBMCs. The origin of the receptors is a woman aged 18-29 years in good health and CMV-seronegative.

The chain employs TRBV4-1 and TRBJ2-2, with 9 bases aligning to TRBD1. Per the germline V gene, CDR1 is MGHRA and CDR2 is YSYEKL. This CDR3 is 15 amino acids long. V lost 4 bases, J lost 7 bases, and 7 bases stayed unmatched. CDR3 nucleotide sequence: TGCGCCAGCAGCCCGGGACAGGGTATGGGCGGGGAGCTGTTTTTT. Its translation: CASSPGQGMGGELFF.

The genes are TRBV2 and TRBJ2-6; D is uncertain. V lost 8 bases and J lost 0, with 8 bases in between. The CDR3 totals 14 residues. Germline V CDR1 and CDR2: SNHLY, FYNNEI. The CDR3 is CASCWLSGANVLTF. The CDR3 region has the DNA TGTGCCAGCTGTTGGCTCTCTGGGGCCAACGTCCTGACTTTC.

V and J are TRBV29-1 and TRBJ2-5; TRBD2 matches at 9 bases. The V gene's germline CDR1 is SQVTM and CDR2 ANQGSEA. The V gene end was trimmed by 3 bases and the J gene end by 7 bases; junction bases not matched to a gene: 6. The CDR3 runs to 13 residues. The chain's CDR3 is CSVELAGPRTQYF. Here the CDR3 DNA reads TGCAGCGTTGAGCTAGCGGGGCCGAGGACCCAGTACTTC.

V usage is TRBV7-2 and J usage is TRBJ1-1; D possibly corresponds to TRBD1 (6 bases). Germline CDR1 is SGHTA and CDR2 is FQGNSA. The V end lost 5 bases, the J end lost 8 bases, and 9 bases lay between the germline ends. The length of the CDR3 is 11 residues. The CDR3: CASSVGTEAFF. CDR3 bases: TGTGCCAGCAGCGTCGGGACAGAAGCTTTCTTT. The complete variable domain, with remaining parts taken from reference TRBV7-2 and TRBJ1-1, reads GAGVSQSPSNKVTEKGKDVELRCDPISGHTALYWYRQSLGQGLEFLIYFQGNSAPDKSGLPSDRFSAERTGGSVSTLTIQRTQQEDSAVYLCASSVGTEAFFGQGTRLTVV.

This clone was found once. This chain joins TRBV12-5 and TRBJ2-7; 10 positions match TRBD2. The CDR3 length is 14 residues. After removal of 5 bases from V and 6 bases from J, the junction contained 7 bases not matched to a gene. CDR1 is LGHNT, CDR2 FRNRAP, per germline. CDR3 nucleotide sequence: TGTGCTAGTGGTAGGTCTAGCGGGAGTTCCGAGCAGTACTTC. Translation gives CASGRSSGSSEQYF.

This chain connects TRBV29-1 to TRBJ2-3, with 7 positions matching TRBD1. CDR1 and CDR2 (germline): SQVTM, ANQGSEA. The V segment lost 6 bases and the J segment 5 bases; nucleotides outside the gene matches: 14. CDR3 length equals 15 residues. The CDR3 nucleotides read TGCAGCGTATTCTTACGGGACAGACAGCAAGATACGCAGTATTTT. The encoded protein is CSVFLRDRQQDTQYF.

The rearrangement links TRBV14 to TRBJ2-1; D is perhaps TRBD2 (6 bases). The CDR3 consists of 12 residues. Germline-derived CDR1 and CDR2 are SGHDN and FVKESK. Between the trimmed V and J ends, which lost 4 bases and 8 bases, there was a span of 9 bases. As DNA, the CDR3 is TGTGCCAGCAGCCCCGGGACTCATGAGCAGTTCTTC. Translated: CASSPGTHEQFF.

The CDR3 region has the DNA TGTGCCAGCAGTTTTCCCAGGGCGTCCGGCGAAAAACTGTTTTTT. It specifies CASSFPRASGEKLFF. The chain is built from TRBV7-2 and TRBJ1-4, with a tentative D call TRBD1 (5 bases). CDR1 and CDR2 from the germline V gene are SGHTA and FQGNSA. V lost 6 bases and J 8 bases, leaving 19 bases between the germline ends. This CDR3 has 15 residues.